The 16 T cell receptor beta chains given below trace back to one sample, sequenced in a study of cytomegalovirus exposure and HLA in healthy donors (TCRdb year 2017). The method was the immunoSEQ multiplex PCR assay. A mixture of 60 forward primers for TCR Vbeta segments and 13 reverse primers for TCR Jbeta segments was used in the multiplex PCR. TCRdb holds this immuneACCESS table with in-frame rearrangements only. Some clones are missing; in checked studies, unresolved V genes explain under half, and the rest has no known cause. Per the sample table, the count is roughly 150,000 clones. Approximately 1.5% of the sample comes from the top ten. The sequencing sample was made of PBMCs. Source of these receptors: a woman between 45 and 60 years old in good health and CMV-seronegative.

The V and J genes are TRBV2 and TRBJ1-1, with D perhaps TRBD1 (5 bases). V lost 5 bases to trimming and J lost 3 bases, with 16 bases between them. The CDR3 length is 15 residues. Germline V gene lookup returns CDR1 SNHLY and CDR2 FYNNEI. In DNA, the CDR3 is TGTGCCAGCAGTCCGGACACCGGTAGGTACACTGAAGCTTTCTTT. Translating gives CASSPDTGRYTEAFF.

The chain has TRBV28 and TRBJ2-2, with D perhaps TRBD2 (6 bases). Per germline, CDR1 MDHEN and CDR2 SYDVKM. Trimming left V 10 bases short and J 5 bases short, with 14 bases between. The CDR3 runs 13 residues. The CDR3 sequence: CATGTPDTGELFF. For the CDR3, the DNA is TGTGCCACTGGGACTCCTGATACCGGGGAGCTGTTTTTT.

The chain has TRBV9 and TRBJ2-1, with D unresolved. This CDR3 has 14 amino acids. V was trimmed by 0 bases and J by 6 bases, leaving 10 bases between them. The germline V gene encodes CDR1 SGDLS and CDR2 YYNGEE. The CDR3 loop reads CASSVDSGSNEQFF. Here the CDR3 DNA reads TGTGCCAGCAGCGTAGATTCGGGTTCCAATGAGCAGTTCTTC.

The CDR3, as DNA: TGTGCCAGCAGTGGCCGGGACAGCCTCACTGAAGCTTTCTTT. Translated: CASSGRDSLTEAFF. The V call is TRBV6-5, the J call TRBJ1-1, with TRBD1 identical over 7 bases. The CDR3 is 14 residues long. J gave up 4 bases and V 5 bases, and 7 bases lay outside the gene matches. In germline, CDR1 is MNHEY, CDR2 SVGAGI.

The chain uses TRBV5-1 and TRBJ1-2; D is ambiguous. CDR3 length: 13 residues. The germline gives CDR1 SGHRS, CDR2 YFSETQ. V shed 0 bases and J shed 7 bases, with 10 bases lying between them. For the CDR3, the DNA is TGCGCCAGCAGCTTGGAAAGCCCCGGTGGCTACACCTTC. Protein product: CASSLESPGGYTF.

The V gene is TRBV4-3, the J gene TRBJ1-5; TRBD1 might be the D (5 bases). V gave up 1 base and J gave up 10 bases, with 17 bases separating them. This CDR3 contains 15 residues. Germline CDR1 LGHNA, CDR2 YSLEER. CDR3 nucleotides: TGCGCCAGCAGCCAAGTTATAACGCCCGGGGGACCCCAGCATTTT. Amino acids: CASSQVITPGGPQHF.

The chain couples TRBV5-8 to TRBJ2-7; possible D gene TRBD1, 5 bases. The V end was cut by 8 bases, the J end by 0 bases, with 18 bases between. Per the germline V gene, CDR1 is SGHTS and CDR2 is YDEGEE. The CDR3 runs to 15 residues. The CDR3 bases are TGTGCCAGTTCACCGACAGCCCTCTTCTCCTACGAGCAGTACTTC. Translated: CASSPTALFSYEQYF.

The V and J genes are TRBV27 and TRBJ1-1; 8 bases match TRBD1. CDR1 and CDR2 (germline): MNHEY, SMNVEV (reference sequence). V trimming: 3 bases; J trimming: 0 bases; junction bases outside the gene matches: 9. This CDR3 spans 17 amino acids. DNA of the CDR3: TGTGCCAGCAGTTTCCTGACAGGGACAGGCATGAACACTGAAGCTTTCTTT. Translating it yields CASSFLTGTGMNTEAFF.

This chain uses TRBV10-3 with TRBJ2-7; no definite D call. CDR3 length equals 12 residues. V was trimmed by 2 bases and J by 2 bases, leaving 4 bases between them. The germline V gene encodes CDR1 ENHRY and CDR2 SYGVKD. The CDR3 spells CAISEGTYEQYF. The CDR3 bases are TGTGCCATCAGTGAGGGCACCTACGAGCAGTACTTC.

This sequence joins TRBV30 and TRBJ1-2, with a weak D call TRBD1 (5 bases). Germline CDR1 is GTSNPN and CDR2 is SVGIG (reference sequence). This CDR3 is built from 15 residues. V gave up 0 bases and J gave up 4 bases, with 15 bases separating them. CDR3: CAWSVGVRGLYGYTF. The CDR3 DNA sequence: TGTGCCTGGAGTGTAGGTGTTAGGGGACTCTATGGCTACACCTTC.

V gene TRBV11-2 combines with J gene TRBJ1-2, with D possibly matching TRBD1 (5 bases). Between the trimmed V and J ends, which lost 5 bases and 4 bases, there was a span of 17 bases. The length of the CDR3 is 15 residues. Per the germline V gene, CDR1 is SGHAT and CDR2 is FQNNGV. The DNA of the CDR3 is TGTGCCAGCAGCCCCAACCCGGGGGGAGGCTATGGCTACACCTTC. Translated: CASSPNPGGGYGYTF.

The chain is built from TRBV28 and TRBJ1-1; TRBD1 matches 7 bases. CDR1 is MDHEN, CDR2 SYDVKM, per germline. Trimming took 3 bases from V and 5 from J; bases not matched to a gene: 6. The CDR3 consists of 14 residues. The CDR3 nucleotides read TGTGCCAGCAGTTTCGGCAGGGGGTTAACTGAAGCTTTCTTT. This sequence encodes CASSFGRGLTEAFF.

This chain joins TRBV13 and TRBJ1-2; 9 nucleotides align to TRBD1. The CDR3 is 14 amino acids. Germline loops: CDR1 PRHDT, CDR2 FYEKMQ (reference sequence). V shed 5 bases and J 4 bases; nucleotides not matched to a gene: 5. In nucleotides, the CDR3 is TGTGCCAGCAGCCCGGACAGGGGAGGCTATGGCTACACCTTC. Amino acid sequence: CASSPDRGGYGYTF.

The rearrangement links TRBV5-1 to TRBJ2-5, with D possibly TRBD2 on 7 matching bases. V gave up 4 bases and J gave up 4 bases, with 11 bases separating them. This CDR3 is 13 amino acids long. CDR1 is SGHRS, CDR2 YFSETQ, per germline. The CDR3 protein is CASSGGALETQYF. For the CDR3, the DNA is TGCGCCAGCAGCGGGGGGGCCTTAGAGACCCAGTACTTC.

The gene calls are TRBV5-4 and TRBJ1-1; D is unresolved. Germline V gene sequence: CDR1 SGHNT, CDR2 YYREEE (reference sequence). Trimming cost V 0 bases and J 4 bases, with 4 bases left between them. This CDR3 is 12 amino acids long. The CDR3 loop is CASSLGSTEAFF. CDR3 in DNA: TGTGCCAGCAGCTTGGGTAGCACTGAAGCTTTCTTT.

The chain uses TRBV2 and TRBJ2-5; D perhaps matches TRBD2 (6 bases). Deletions cut 8 bases from V and 2 bases from J, with 18 bases between. The germline CDR1 and CDR2 sequences are SNHLY and FYNNEI. This CDR3 contains 15 residues. As DNA, the CDR3 is TGTGCCAGCGCACTCAGGGCTAGCGATCAAGAGACCCAGTACTTC. Translated, it gives CASALRASDQETQYF.